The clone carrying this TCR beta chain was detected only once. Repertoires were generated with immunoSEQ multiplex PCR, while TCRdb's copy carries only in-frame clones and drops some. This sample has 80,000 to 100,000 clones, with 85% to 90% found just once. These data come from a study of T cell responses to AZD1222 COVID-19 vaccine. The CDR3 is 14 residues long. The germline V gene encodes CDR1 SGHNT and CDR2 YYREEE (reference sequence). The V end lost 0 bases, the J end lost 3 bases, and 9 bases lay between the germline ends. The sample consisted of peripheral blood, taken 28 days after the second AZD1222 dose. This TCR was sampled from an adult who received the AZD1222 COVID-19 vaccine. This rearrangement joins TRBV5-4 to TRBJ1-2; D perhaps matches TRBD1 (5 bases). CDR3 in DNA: TGTGCCAGCAGCTTGGGTCAGGGAGACTATGGCTACACCTTC. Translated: CASSLGQGDYGYTF.